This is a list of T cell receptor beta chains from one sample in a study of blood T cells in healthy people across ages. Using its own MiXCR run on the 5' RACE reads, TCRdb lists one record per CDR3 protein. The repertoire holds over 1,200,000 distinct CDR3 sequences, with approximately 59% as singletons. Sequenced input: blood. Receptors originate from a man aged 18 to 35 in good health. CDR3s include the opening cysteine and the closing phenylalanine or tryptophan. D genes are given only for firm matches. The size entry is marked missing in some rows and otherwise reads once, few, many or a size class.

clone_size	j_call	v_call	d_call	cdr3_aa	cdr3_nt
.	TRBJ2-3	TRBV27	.	CASAGGGPRADTQYF	TGTGCCAGCGCGGGTGGGGGACCCAGGGCAGATACGCAGTATTTT
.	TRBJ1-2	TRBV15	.	CATSRDRQEYGYTF	TGTGCCACCAGCAGAGATCGTCAGGAATATGGCTACACCTTC
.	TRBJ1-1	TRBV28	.	CASSLRWGRGDTEAFF	TGTGCCAGCAGTTTACGGTGGGGGAGGGGGGACACTGAAGCTTTCTTT
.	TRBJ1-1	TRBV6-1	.	CASRGPGLAMNTEAFF	TGTGCCAGCAGGGGTCCGGGCCTCGCCATGAACACTGAAGCTTTCTTT
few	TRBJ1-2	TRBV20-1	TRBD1	CSAPGQDFYGYTF	TGCAGTGCTCCGGGACAGGACTTCTATGGCTACACCTTC
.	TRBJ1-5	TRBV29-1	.	CSEIGKSNQPQHF	TGCAGCGAGATCGGGAAAAGCAATCAGCCCCAGCATTTT
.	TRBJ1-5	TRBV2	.	CACSETLQGGNQPQHF	TGTGCCTGCAGTGAAACCCTCCAGGGTGGCAATCAGCCCCAGCATTTT
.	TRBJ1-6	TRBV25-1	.	CASSVTGLGSPLHF	TGTGCCAGCAGTGTAACAGGGTTGGGTTCACCCCTCCACTTT
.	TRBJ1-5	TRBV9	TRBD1	CASSPQMGTGLPHSNQPQHF	TGTGCCAGCAGCCCCCAAATGGGGACAGGGCTCCCTCATAGCAATCAGCCCCAGCATTTT
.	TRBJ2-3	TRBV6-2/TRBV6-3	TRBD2	CASSSTLAGGYTDTQYF	TGTGCCAGCAGTTCGACACTAGCGGGGGGGTACACAGATACGCAGTATTTT
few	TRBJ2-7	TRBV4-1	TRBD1	CASSQDPDRVGYEQYF	TGCGCCAGCAGCCAAGACCCGGACAGGGTTGGCTACGAGCAGTACTTC
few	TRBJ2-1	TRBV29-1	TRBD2	CSVEVAGDEQFF	TGCAGCGTTGAAGTTGCGGGGGATGAGCAGTTCTTC
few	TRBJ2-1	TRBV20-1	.	CSAVRRDEQFF	TGCAGTGCCGTTCGTCGGGATGAGCAGTTCTTC
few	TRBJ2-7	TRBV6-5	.	CASTNFYEQYF	TGTGCCAGCACTAATTTTTACGAGCAGTACTTC
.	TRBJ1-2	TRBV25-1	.	CASTSLRTGRITF	TGTGCCAGCACCTCTTTAAGGACGGGAAGAATCACCTTC
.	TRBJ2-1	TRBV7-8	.	CASIQGGTYNEQFF	TGTGCCAGCATCCAAGGTGGTACCTACAATGAGCAGTTCTTC
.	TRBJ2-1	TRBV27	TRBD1	CASRTGSFNEQFF	TGTGCCAGCAGGACAGGGTCTTTCAATGAGCAGTTCTTC